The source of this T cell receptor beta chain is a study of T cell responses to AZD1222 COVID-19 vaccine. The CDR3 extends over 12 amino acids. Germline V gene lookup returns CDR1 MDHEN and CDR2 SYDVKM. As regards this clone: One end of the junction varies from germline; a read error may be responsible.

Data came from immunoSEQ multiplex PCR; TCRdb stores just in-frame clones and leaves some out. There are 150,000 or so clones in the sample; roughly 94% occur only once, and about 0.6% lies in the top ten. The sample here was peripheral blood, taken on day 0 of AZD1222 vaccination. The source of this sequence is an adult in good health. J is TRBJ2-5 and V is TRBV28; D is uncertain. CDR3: CASRLSQETQYF. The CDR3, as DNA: TGTGCCAGCAGATTATCTCAAGAGACCCAGTACTTC.